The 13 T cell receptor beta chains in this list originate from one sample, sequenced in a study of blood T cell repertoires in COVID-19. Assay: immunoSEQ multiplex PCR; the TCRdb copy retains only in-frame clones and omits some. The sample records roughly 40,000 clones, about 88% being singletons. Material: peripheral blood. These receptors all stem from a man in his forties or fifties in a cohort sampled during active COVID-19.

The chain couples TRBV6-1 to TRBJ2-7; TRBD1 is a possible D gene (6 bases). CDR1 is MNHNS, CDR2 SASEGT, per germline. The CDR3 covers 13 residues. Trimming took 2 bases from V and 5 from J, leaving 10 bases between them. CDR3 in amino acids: CASSELGGNEQYV. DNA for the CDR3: TGTGCCAGCAGTGAATTAGGGGGAAACGAGCAGTACGTC.

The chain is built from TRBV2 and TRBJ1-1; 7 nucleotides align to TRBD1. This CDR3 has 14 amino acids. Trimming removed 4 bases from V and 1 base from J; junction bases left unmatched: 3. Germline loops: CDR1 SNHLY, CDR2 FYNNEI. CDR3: CASSAGGPNTEAFF. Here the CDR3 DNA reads TGTGCCAGCAGTGCAGGGGGACCGAACACTGAAGCTTTCTTT.

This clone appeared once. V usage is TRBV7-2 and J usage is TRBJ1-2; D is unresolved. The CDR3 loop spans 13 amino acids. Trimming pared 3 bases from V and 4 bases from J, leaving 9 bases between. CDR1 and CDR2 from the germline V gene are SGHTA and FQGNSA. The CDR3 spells CASSFRDSYGYTF. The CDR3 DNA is TGTGCCAGCAGCTTTCGGGATAGCTATGGCTACACCTTC.

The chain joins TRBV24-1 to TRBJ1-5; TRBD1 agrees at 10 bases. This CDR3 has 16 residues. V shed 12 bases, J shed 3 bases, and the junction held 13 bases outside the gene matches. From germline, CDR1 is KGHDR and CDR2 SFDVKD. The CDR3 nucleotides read TGTGCCCCCGCGAGGGGCGGACAGGGGGTCAATCAGCCCCAGCATTTT. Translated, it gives CAPARGGQGVNQPQHF.

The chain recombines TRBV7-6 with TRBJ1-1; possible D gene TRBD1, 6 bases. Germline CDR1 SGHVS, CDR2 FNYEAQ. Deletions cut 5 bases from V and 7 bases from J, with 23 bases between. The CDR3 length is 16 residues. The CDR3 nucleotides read TGTGCCAGCAGCACAAGTATCAACAGGGAGGGGAATGAAGCTTTCTTT. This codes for CASSTSINREGNEAFF. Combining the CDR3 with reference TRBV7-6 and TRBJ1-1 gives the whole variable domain GAGVSQSPRYKVTKRGQDVALRCDPISGHVSLYWYRQALGQGPEFLTYFNYEAQQDKSGLPNDRFSAERPEGSISTLTIQRTEQRDSAMYRCASSTSINREGNEAFFGQGTRLTVV.

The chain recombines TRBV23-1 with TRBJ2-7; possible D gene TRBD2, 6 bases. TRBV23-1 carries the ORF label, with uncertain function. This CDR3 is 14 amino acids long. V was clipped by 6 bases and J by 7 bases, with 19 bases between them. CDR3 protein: CASRVGVTRGEQYV. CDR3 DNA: TGCGCCAGCAGGGTAGGAGTGACTAGGGGTGAGCAGTACGTC.

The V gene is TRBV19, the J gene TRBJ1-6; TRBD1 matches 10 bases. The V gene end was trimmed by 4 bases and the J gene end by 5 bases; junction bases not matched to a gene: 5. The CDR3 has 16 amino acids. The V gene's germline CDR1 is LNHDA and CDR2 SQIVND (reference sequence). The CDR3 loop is CASSRDRGQDNSPLHF. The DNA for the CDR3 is TGTGCCAGTAGTAGAGACAGGGGGCAGGATAATTCACCCCTCCACTTT.

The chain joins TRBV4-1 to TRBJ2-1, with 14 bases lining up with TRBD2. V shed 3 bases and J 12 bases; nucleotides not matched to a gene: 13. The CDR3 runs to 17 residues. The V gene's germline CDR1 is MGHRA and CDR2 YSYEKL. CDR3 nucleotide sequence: TGCGCCAGCAGCCAGAGGGGACTAGCGGGGGCCTCAGCTGGGCAGTTCTTC. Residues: CASSQRGLAGASAGQFF.

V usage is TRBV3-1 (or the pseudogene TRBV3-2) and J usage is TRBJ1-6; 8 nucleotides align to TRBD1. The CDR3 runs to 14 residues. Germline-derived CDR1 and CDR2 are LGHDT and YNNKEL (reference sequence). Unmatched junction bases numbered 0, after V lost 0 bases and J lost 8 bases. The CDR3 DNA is TGTGCCAGCAGCCAAGACAGGGGGCATTCACCCCTCCACTTT. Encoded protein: CASSQDRGHSPLHF.

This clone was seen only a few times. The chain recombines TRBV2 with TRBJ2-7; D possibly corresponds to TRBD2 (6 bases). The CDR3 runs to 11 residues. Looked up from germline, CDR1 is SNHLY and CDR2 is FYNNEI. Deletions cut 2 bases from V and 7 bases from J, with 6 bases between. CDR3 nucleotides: TGTGCCAGCAGTGAACGGGGGGAGCAGTACGTC. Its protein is CASSERGEQYV.

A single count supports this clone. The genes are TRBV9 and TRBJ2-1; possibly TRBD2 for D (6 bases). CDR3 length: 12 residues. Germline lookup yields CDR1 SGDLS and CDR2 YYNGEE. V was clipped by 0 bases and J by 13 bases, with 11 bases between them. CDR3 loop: CASSVVEGGQFF. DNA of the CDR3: TGTGCCAGCAGCGTAGTGGAGGGAGGACAGTTCTTC. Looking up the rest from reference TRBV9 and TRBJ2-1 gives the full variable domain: DSGVTQTPKHLITATGQRVTLRCSPRSGDLSVYWYQQSLDQGLQFLIQYYNGEERAKGNILERFSAQQFPDLHSELNLSSLELGDSALYFCASSVVEGGQFFGPGTRLTVL.

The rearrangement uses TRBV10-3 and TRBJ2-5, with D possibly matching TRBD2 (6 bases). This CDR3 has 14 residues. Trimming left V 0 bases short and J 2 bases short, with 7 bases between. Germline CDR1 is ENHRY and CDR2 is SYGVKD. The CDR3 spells CAISESTSQETQYF. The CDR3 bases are TGTGCCATCAGTGAGTCGACTAGTCAAGAGACCCAGTACTTC.

CDR3 protein: CAWSTTGNTEAFF. The CDR3 DNA is TGTGCCTGGAGTACCACAGGGAACACTGAAGCTTTCTTT. This chain links TRBV30 with TRBJ1-1; D perhaps matches TRBD1 (5 bases). The V and J ends lost 2 bases and 1 base respectively, with 8 bases between them. This CDR3 spans 13 amino acids. Germline V gives CDR1 GTSNPN, CDR2 SVGIG (reference sequence).